Following are 3 T cell receptor beta chains from one sample sequenced in a study of vaccination effects on CD4 cells after COVID-19 (dated by TCRdb to about 2022). In the ViraFEST assay, PBMC were stimulated with viral peptide pools, and antigen-specific CD4+ T cell clonotypes were then identified by expansion using TCR sequencing. After around 11 days of culture, CD4+ T cells were isolated with the EasySep CD4+ T cell isolation kit. Convalescent patients had PCR-confirmed SARS-CoV-2 infection between March and December 2020, before Alpha, Beta and Delta variants emerged in the United States. The antigens of these receptors remain unknown. The method was the immunoSEQ multiplex PCR assay. Here the immuneACCESS table is served through TCRdb, limited to in-frame sequences with V and J called. Missing clones are a known gap in these copies; in checked studies unresolved V genes cover under half, and the rest lacks a known reason. For this sample the table gives 55,000 or so clones, of which more than 75% were detected only once. The ten largest make up approximately 5% of the sample.

Sequenced material: CD4+ T cells from PBMCs cultured with HIV peptides, taken before COVID-19 vaccination. The cell subset or site label, read with the paper, signifies: HIV-1 Nef peptide pool negative control/reference culture. These receptors originate from a human donor who had a prior SARS-CoV-2 infection.

This chain joins TRBV6-4 and TRBJ2-2, with 7 bases identical to TRBD1. CDR3 length: 14 amino acids. The V gene end was trimmed by 4 bases and the J gene end by 6 bases; junction bases not matched to a gene: 5. Germline CDR1 and CDR2: MRHNA and SNTAGT. CDR3 nucleotide sequence: TGTGCCAGCAGTGGACAGGGAGCGGCCGGGGAGCTGTTTTTT. Its translation is CASSGQGAAGELFF.

The chain recombines TRBV18 with TRBJ2-1; 15 bases are a match to TRBD2. From germline, CDR1 is KGHSH and CDR2 LQKENI. V gave up 3 bases and J gave up 0 bases; unmatched junction bases: 3. The CDR3 is made up of 18 amino acids. The CDR3 loop reads CASSPGTSGRISYNEQFF. In DNA, the CDR3 is TGTGCCAGCTCACCCGGGACTAGCGGGAGGATCTCCTACAATGAGCAGTTCTTC.

The chain carries TRBV6-5 and TRBJ1-5; D is unresolved. V was clipped by 5 bases and J by 6 bases, with 11 bases between them. Germline loops: CDR1 MNHEY, CDR2 SVGAGI. CDR3 length: 13 residues. The CDR3, as DNA: TGTGCCAGCAGTCTGAACCCCAGTCAGCCCCAGCATTTT. It codes for CASSLNPSQPQHF.